This TCR beta chain was sequenced for a study of blood T cell repertoires in COVID-19. In the study overall: Samples came from the United States, Italy and Spain, spanning acute and convalescent COVID-19.

V lost 5 bases, J lost 5 bases, and 17 bases lay in between. The length of the CDR3 is 15 residues. Germline CDR1 reads SGHRS; CDR2 reads YFSETQ. Profiling relied on immunoSEQ multiplex PCR, and the TCRdb table lists in-frame clones only, not all of them. The sample has about 140,000 clones; less than 90% are singletons. Enrolment of Seattle patients took place during active infection, and they were followed longitudinally. The sequenced material came from peripheral blood. J is TRBJ1-5 and V is TRBV5-1, with D tentatively TRBD1 (5 bases). The clonotype originates from a human donor with COVID-19, enrolled during active disease. The donor label of this sample is uncertain. The CDR3 coding sequence is TGCGCCAGCAGTGAGGCAGGGATGCTTCATCAGCCCCAGCATTTT. Its translation is CASSEAGMLHQPQHF.